Here is one TCR beta chain with its context. Its target is not known. Possible read error: a much larger clone is one base away. PCR was performed a second time for roughly 7 to 12 cycles using a sample-barcoded 5' primer and a J-beta primer mix. TCRdb itself ran the 5' RACE reads through MiXCR, one entry per CDR3 protein. The sample holds 600,000 or so distinct CDR3 sequences, about 28% seen once. The sample belongs to a study of blood T cells in healthy people across ages. Study observations and caveats: CMV status of donors was unknown, possibly confounding expanded clonotype changes.

Sequenced sample: blood. The TCR was taken from a woman of 80 years or more in good health.

The CDR3 bases are TGTGTCAGCAGTTTAAGTGGGACATATAATTCACCCCTCCACTTT. This codes for CVSSLSGTYNSPLHF. The chain couples TRBV12-3 or TRBV12-4 to TRBJ1-6; tentative D call: TRBD1 (6 bases). The CDR3 has 15 residues.